The next 14 T cell receptor beta chains were all read from a single sample in a study of CD8 T cells in ankylosing spondylitis. Via MiXCR, TCRdb re-called the 5' RACE reads, giving one row per CDR3 protein. The data hold approximately 300,000 distinct CDR3 sequences, with around 21% observed a single time. Specimen: blood, either unsorted or a sorted T cell fraction (not recorded which). All receptors come from a female donor with ankylosing spondylitis or in good health (not recorded which).

The chain joins TRBV24-1 to TRBJ1-1; D uncertain. Germline lookup yields CDR1 KGHDR and CDR2 SFDVKD. The V end was cut by 3 bases, the J end by 1 base, with 14 bases between. This CDR3 is built from 16 residues. The CDR3 DNA follows: TGTGCCACCAGTGATCCGTCAACCACAGAGAACACTGAAGCTTTCTTT. This translates into CATSDPSTTENTEAFF.

This clonotype was picked up a small number of times. This chain joins TRBV15 and TRBJ2-1; TRBD2 agrees at 9 bases. CDR1 is LNHNV and CDR2 is YYDKDF in the germline V gene (reference sequence). The CDR3 spans 15 residues. The J segment lost 5 bases and the V segment lost 5 bases, leaving 7 bases of the junction unmatched. The CDR3 here is CATSPGLAGNNEQFF. Written as DNA, the CDR3 is TGTGCCACCAGCCCCGGGCTAGCGGGGAACAATGAGCAGTTCTTC.

The V and J genes are TRBV6-1 and TRBJ2-1, with D tentatively TRBD2 (5 bases). The V end was cut by 7 bases, the J end by 5 bases, with 18 bases between. The CDR3 sequence is 15 residues long. In germline, CDR1 is MNHNS, CDR2 SASEGT. CDR3 nucleotide sequence: TGTGCCAGCAAGCGCGGGTCGGTGACAAACAATGAGCAGTTCTTC. Protein product: CASKRGSVTNNEQFF.

In its sample, this clonotype was seen a few times. J is TRBJ2-1 and V is TRBV6-6; possible D gene TRBD2, 5 bases. This CDR3 is built from 13 residues. The ends were cut back, 6 bases at V and 6 bases at J, with 12 bases in the middle. Germline CDR1 is MNHNY and CDR2 is SVGAGI (reference sequence). CDR3 residues: CASSQLVPNEQFF. For the CDR3, the DNA is TGTGCCAGCAGCCAACTAGTACCCAATGAGCAGTTCTTC.

This clonotype is a singleton in its sample. The CDR3 loop is CASRETGGHTEAFF. For the CDR3, the DNA is TGTGCCAGCAGAGAAACAGGGGGCCACACTGAAGCTTTCTTT. The rearrangement joins TRBV25-1 to TRBJ1-1, with 9 bases aligning to TRBD1. This CDR3 contains 14 residues. The germline CDR1 and CDR2 sequences are MGHDK and SYGVNS. Trimming cost V 6 bases and J 3 bases; bases outside gene matches: 5.

This clonotype was counted many times. This chain's CDR3 is CASSYGRAVGNEQFF. The DNA of the CDR3 is TGTGCCAGCAGTTACGGGAGGGCCGTAGGAAATGAGCAGTTCTTC. The chain employs TRBV6-5 and TRBJ2-1; 7 nucleotides line up with TRBD2. The germline V gene has CDR1 MNHEY and CDR2 SVGAGI. The CDR3 sequence is 15 residues long. J lost 7 bases, V lost 2 bases, and 8 bases had no gene match.

This chain's CDR3 is CAISEARGPQHF. CDR3 nucleotides: TGTGCCATCAGTGAAGCCAGGGGGCCCCAGCATTTT. The chain combines TRBV10-3 with TRBJ1-5; the D gene is possibly TRBD1 (6 bases). CDR1 and CDR2 from the germline V gene are ENHRY and SYGVKD. The CDR3 extends over 12 amino acids. Deletions cut 3 bases from V and 9 bases from J, with 9 bases between.

This clonotype was counted a few times. The CDR3 nucleotides are TGTGCCAGCAGCCCTGACCGGCGGGGAGGAGGAGGTGAGCAGTTCTTC. Residues: CASSPDRRGGGGEQFF. This chain joins TRBV12-3 or TRBV12-4 and TRBJ2-1, with D possibly matching TRBD2 (6 bases). V lost 6 bases and J lost 9, with 24 bases in between. The CDR3 contains 16 residues.

V gene TRBV20-1 combines with J gene TRBJ1-2, with D tentatively TRBD1 (5 bases). The germline gives CDR1 DFQATT, CDR2 SNEGSKA (reference sequence). The CDR3 length is 14 residues. The V gene lost 5 bases and the J gene lost 3 bases, with 16 bases spanning the gap. CDR3 residues: CSASRGESDYGYTF. CDR3 nucleotides: TGCAGTGCTTCCCGAGGGGAGTCCGACTATGGCTACACCTTC.

This clonotype was seen more than once but under ten times. This chain joins TRBV9 and TRBJ2-2, with a tentative D call TRBD2 (6 bases). Germline V gene data show CDR1 as SGDLS and CDR2 as YYNGEE. This CDR3 has 15 amino acids. Between the trimmed V and J ends, which lost 1 base and 6 bases, there was a span of 13 bases. The CDR3: CASSVSRSGAGELFF. The CDR3 coding sequence is TGTGCCAGCAGCGTAAGTCGATCGGGGGCCGGGGAGCTGTTTTTT.

The chain combines TRBV7-2 with TRBJ2-7; D is unclear. The CDR3 runs to 15 residues. Germline V lookup: CDR1 SGHTA, CDR2 FQGNSA. With 5 bases removed from V and 3 bases from J, the gap between germline ends came to 17 bases. In DNA, the CDR3 is TGTGCCAGCAGCCCACCATACCACAGTGGCTACGAGCAGTACTTC. Amino acids: CASSPPYHSGYEQYF.

The rearrangement uses TRBV5-6 and TRBJ1-6; 8 bases agree with TRBD1. The germline gives CDR1 SGHDT, CDR2 YYEEEE. CDR3 size: 14 residues. The trim removed 4 bases at V and 6 bases at J, leaving 3 bases unmatched. The CDR3 loop is CASSQDRVNSPLHF. In nucleotides, the CDR3 is TGTGCCAGCAGCCAGGACAGGGTTAATTCACCCCTCCACTTT.

The rearrangement links TRBV5-1 to TRBJ2-3; perhaps D is TRBD1 or TRBD2 (5 bases each). Trimming took off 3 bases at V and 0 bases at J, with 14 bases between the two ends. The CDR3 contains 16 residues. CDR1 and CDR2 from the germline V gene are SGHRS and YFSETQ. The CDR3 is CASSWVRDPSTDTQYF. The CDR3 DNA is TGCGCCAGCAGCTGGGTCCGGGACCCCAGCACAGATACGCAGTATTTT.

This clonotype was seen only a few times. One end of the junction fails to match germline, which may point to a read error. The chain uses TRBV30 and TRBJ2-5; 8 nucleotides line up with TRBD2. CDR3 length: 12 residues. CDR1 and CDR2 (germline): GTSNPN, SVGIG (reference sequence). The CDR3 DNA reads as TGTGCCGGGAGGAGCGGGAGAGAGACCCAGTACTTC. As protein: CAGRSGRETQYF.